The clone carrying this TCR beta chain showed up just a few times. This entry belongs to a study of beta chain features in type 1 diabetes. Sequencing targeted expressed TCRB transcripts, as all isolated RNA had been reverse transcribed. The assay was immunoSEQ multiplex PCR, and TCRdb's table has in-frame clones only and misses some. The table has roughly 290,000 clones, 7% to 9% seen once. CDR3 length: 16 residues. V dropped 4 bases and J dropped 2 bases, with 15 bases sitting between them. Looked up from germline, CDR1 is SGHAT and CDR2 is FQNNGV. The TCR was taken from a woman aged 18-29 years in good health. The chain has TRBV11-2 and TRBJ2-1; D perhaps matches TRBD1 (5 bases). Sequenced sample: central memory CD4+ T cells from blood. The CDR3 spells CASSSQGQGTYNEQFF. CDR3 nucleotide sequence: TGTGCCAGCAGCTCGCAGGGCCAAGGGACCTACAATGAGCAGTTCTTC.